This T cell receptor beta chain was identified during a study of blood T cell repertoires in COVID-19. This clone was observed a single time. In assigning cohorts, the study relied on participant-reported clinical history. Germline CDR1 reads MDHEN; CDR2 reads SYDVKM. The CDR3 spans 15 residues. The V end was cut by 5 bases, the J end by 7 bases, with 18 bases between. Some clones are missing from TCRdb's copy, which holds only in-frame ones; the method was immunoSEQ multiplex PCR. The data hold more than 300,000 clones, with about 89% observed a single time. The sample consisted of PBMCs or T cells enriched from blood (not recorded which). This TCR came from a man aged 35 to 55 in a cohort exposed to, infected with or recovered from COVID-19 (not recorded which). This chain connects TRBV28 to TRBJ1-5; D possibly corresponds to TRBD1 (5 bases). In DNA, the CDR3 is TGTGCCAGCAGTCCCGGGGGACGGTCCGGGCAGCCCCAGCATTTT. Translating it yields CASSPGGRSGQPQHF.